The clone carrying this T cell receptor beta chain has only one observation. Unmatched junction bases numbered 16, after V lost 10 bases and J lost 0 bases. CDR1 SGHNT and CDR2 YYREEE come from the germline V gene (reference sequence). This CDR3 contains 17 residues. These data originate in a study of T cell changes during pregnancy in multiple sclerosis. TCRdb's copy holds only in-frame clones and misses some; the assay was immunoSEQ multiplex PCR. The data contain 67,000 or so clones, around 94% of them singletons. The sample in question was CD8+ T cells from peripheral blood mononuclear cells, obtained in the third trimester of pregnancy. The TCR sequence derives from a female donor in good health, enrolled as a control in a pregnancy study. The V and J genes are TRBV5-4 and TRBJ1-2; 9 nucleotides match TRBD1. The CDR3 is CAFWSGTGSPPNYGYTF. CDR3 DNA sequence: TGTGCCTTCTGGTCGGGGACAGGGAGCCCCCCTAACTATGGCTACACCTTC.